This TCR beta chain was sequenced in a study of blood T cell repertoires in COVID-19 (dated by TCRdb to about 2020). Notes on the research overall: Samples covering the acute and convalescent phases of COVID-19 were provided by collaborators in the United States, Italy and Spain. The repertoires were released in a freely available public database meant as a resource for research on the immune response to SARS-CoV-2. Subjects who had been exposed to COVID-19, were actively infected with it, or had recovered from it provided the deeply sampled blood TCRbeta repertoires that made up the dataset. Where HLA class I and class II types were available, the types were taken from metadata supplied by the sample provider, not from assay-based typing. A de-identified subject ID, COVID-19 status, age in years and sex were almost always included in the sample metadata. The prospective study material was composed of cDNA or gDNA derived from T cells, B-cell-depleted T cells, or PBMCs. Samples were obtained from the ongoing ImmuneRACE study (first 160 participants) and from over a thousand subjects provided by 6 global collaborators. The full study reports these points: How much clinical and demographic metadata was included differed by source and by participant, and the metadata was provided uncurated.

With respect to this clone: Which antigen it targets is not known. Base qualities were left out, and no much larger clone turns up one base away.

Enrolling through a virtual design, the prospective study's participants ranged in age from roughly 18 to 89 years and lived across 24 United States geographic areas. To assign participants to cohorts, the prospective study relied on clinical history that participants themselves reported in a screening survey and a study questionnaire. Mobile phlebotomists in the prospective study collected whole blood, serum and a nasopharyngeal or oropharyngeal swab from every participant. Over a roughly 2-month period, participants in the prospective study had the option of providing additional blood draws and questionnaires. Blood samples from the prospective study were shipped frozen or at room temperature prior to DNA extraction. Relative to germline, V is missing 6 bases and J is missing 0 bases, with 3 bases of the junction outside any gene match. The germline V gene (reference sequence) yields LNHDA for CDR1 and SQIVND for CDR2. The CDR3, cysteine through phenylalanine, is 14 amino acids long. Only the CDR3 DNA is retained, 42 bases long and in frame from the first base.

The immunoSEQ Assay, a bias-controlled multiplex PCR, was used to amplify TCRbeta CDR3 regions from genomic DNA. The authors' pipeline ran thus. Within the assay, amplification of reference gene primers was used to estimate how many nucleated cells each sample contained. To quantify the absolute abundance of each unique TCRbeta CDR3 rearrangement, sequence reads were collapsed and filtered. For each sample, productive Simpson clonality was calculated as the square root of Simpson's diversity index over productive rearrangements. Not all clones reach the TCRdb copy of this immuneACCESS table, which keeps in-frame sequences only. Checked studies attribute under half of the gap to unresolved V genes and leave the rest unexplained. D and trimming come from the DNA, and the V and J calls and clone size come from that table. The sample table lists about 260,000 clones, about 81% of them with a count of one. Around 3.9% of the sample rests with the top ten.

Sequencing was carried out using PBMCs or T cells enriched from blood (not recorded which). The sequence was collected from a man aged 25 to 40 with acute COVID-19. The chain is encoded by TRBV19 joined to TRBJ1-1; TRBD1 lines up with 8 middle nucleotides. CDR3 loop: CASSTTGVNTEAFF. In nucleotide form, the sequence is TGTGCCAGTAGCACGACAGGGGTGAACACTGAAGCTTTCTTT.